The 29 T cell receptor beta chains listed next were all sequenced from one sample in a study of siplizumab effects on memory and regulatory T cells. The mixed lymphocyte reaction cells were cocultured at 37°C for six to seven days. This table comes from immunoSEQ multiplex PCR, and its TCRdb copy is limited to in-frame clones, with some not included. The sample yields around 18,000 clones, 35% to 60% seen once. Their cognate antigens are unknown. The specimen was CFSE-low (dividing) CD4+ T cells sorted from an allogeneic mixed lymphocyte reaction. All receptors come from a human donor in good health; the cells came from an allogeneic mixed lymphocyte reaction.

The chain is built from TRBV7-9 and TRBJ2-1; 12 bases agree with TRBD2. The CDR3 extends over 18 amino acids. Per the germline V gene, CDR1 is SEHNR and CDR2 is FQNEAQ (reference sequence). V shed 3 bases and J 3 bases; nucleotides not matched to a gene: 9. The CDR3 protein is CASSFSLRTSGVYNEQFF. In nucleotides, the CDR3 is TGTGCCAGCAGCTTTTCGTTAAGGACTAGCGGGGTCTACAATGAGCAGTTCTTC. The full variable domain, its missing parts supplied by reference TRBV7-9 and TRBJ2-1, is DTGVSQNPRHKITKRGQNVTFRCDPISEHNRLYWYRQTLGQGPEFLTYFQNEAQLEKSRLLSDRFSAERPKGSFSTLEIQRTEQGDSAMYLCASSFSLRTSGVYNEQFFGPGTRLTVL.

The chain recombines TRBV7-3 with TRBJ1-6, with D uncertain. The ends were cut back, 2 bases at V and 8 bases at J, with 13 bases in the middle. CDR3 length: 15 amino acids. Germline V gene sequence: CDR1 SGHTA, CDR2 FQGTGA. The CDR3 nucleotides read TGTGCCAGCAGCTTATTCCGCCCAGAGGATTCACCCCTCCACTTT. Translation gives CASSLFRPEDSPLHF.

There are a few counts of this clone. CDR3 loop: CASGFSAAVGQPQHF. The DNA for the CDR3 is TGTGCTAGTGGTTTCAGTGCGGCGGTTGGGCAGCCCCAGCATTTT. The chain has TRBV12-5 and TRBJ1-5; D unclear. V was cut by 3 bases and J by 7 bases, with 16 bases left in between. The CDR3 extends over 15 amino acids. Germline CDR1 reads LGHNT; CDR2 reads FRNRAP.

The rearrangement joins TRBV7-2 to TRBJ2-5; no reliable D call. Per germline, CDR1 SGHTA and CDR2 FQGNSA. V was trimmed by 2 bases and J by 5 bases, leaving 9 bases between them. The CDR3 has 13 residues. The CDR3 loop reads CASSLRFWETQYF. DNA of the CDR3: TGTGCCAGCAGCTTAAGGTTTTGGGAGACCCAGTACTTC.

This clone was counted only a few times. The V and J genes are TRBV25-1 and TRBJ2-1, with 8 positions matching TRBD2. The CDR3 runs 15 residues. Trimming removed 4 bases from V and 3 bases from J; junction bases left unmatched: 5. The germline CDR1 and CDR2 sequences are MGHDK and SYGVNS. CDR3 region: CASSATGGVYNEQFF. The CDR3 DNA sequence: TGTGCCAGCAGTGCCACGGGGGGGGTCTACAATGAGCAGTTCTTC. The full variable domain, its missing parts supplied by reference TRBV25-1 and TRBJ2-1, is EADIYQTPRYLVIGTGKKITLECSQTMGHDKMYWYQQDPGMELHLIHYSYGVNSTEKGDLSSESTVSRIRTEHFPLTLESARPSHTSQYLCASSATGGVYNEQFFGPGTRLTVL.

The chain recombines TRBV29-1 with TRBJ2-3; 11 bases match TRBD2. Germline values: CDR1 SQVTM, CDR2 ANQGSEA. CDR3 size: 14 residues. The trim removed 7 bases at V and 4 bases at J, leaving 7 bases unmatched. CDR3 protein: CSGRSGGASDTQYF. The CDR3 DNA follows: TGCAGCGGGCGTAGCGGGGGGGCTTCAGATACGCAGTATTTT.

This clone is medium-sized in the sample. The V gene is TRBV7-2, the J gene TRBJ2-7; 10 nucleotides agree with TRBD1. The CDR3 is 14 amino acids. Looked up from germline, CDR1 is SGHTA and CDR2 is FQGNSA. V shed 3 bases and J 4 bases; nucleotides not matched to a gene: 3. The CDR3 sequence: CASSLRQGAYEQYF. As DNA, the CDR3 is TGTGCCAGCAGCTTGCGACAGGGGGCGTACGAGCAGTACTTC.

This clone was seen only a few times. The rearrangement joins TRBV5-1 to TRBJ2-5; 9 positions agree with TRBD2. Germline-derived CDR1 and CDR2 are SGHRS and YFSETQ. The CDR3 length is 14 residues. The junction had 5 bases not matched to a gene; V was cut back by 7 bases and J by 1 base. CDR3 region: CASGLAGTQETQYF. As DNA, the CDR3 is TGCGCCAGCGGGCTAGCGGGAACCCAAGAGACCCAGTACTTC.

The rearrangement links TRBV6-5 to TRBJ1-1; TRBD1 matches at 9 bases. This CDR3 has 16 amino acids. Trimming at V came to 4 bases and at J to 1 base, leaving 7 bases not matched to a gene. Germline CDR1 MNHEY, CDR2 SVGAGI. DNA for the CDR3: TGTGCCAGCAGTTCCCACGGGACAGGGACGAACACTGAAGCTTTCTTT. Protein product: CASSSHGTGTNTEAFF.

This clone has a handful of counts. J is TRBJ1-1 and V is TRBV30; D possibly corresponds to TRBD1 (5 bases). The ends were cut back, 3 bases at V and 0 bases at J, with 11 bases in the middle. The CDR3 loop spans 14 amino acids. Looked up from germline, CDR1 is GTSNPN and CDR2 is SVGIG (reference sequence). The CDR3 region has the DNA TGTGCCTGGAGCGGGGGAAGTTTGAACACTGAAGCTTTCTTT. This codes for CAWSGGSLNTEAFF.

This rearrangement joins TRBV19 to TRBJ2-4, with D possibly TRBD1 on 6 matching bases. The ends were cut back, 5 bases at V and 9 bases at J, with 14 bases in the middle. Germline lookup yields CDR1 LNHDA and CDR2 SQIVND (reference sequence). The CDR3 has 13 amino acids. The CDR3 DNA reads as TGTGCCAGTAGTTCACAGGGTACGGGCATTCAGTACTTC. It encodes CASSSQGTGIQYF. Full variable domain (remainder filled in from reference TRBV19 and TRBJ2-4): DGGITQSPKYLFRKEGQNVTLSCEQNLNHDAMYWYRQDPGQGLRLIYYSQIVNDFQKGDIAEGYSVSREKKESFPLTVTSAQKNPTAFYLCASSSQGTGIQYFGAGTRLSVL.

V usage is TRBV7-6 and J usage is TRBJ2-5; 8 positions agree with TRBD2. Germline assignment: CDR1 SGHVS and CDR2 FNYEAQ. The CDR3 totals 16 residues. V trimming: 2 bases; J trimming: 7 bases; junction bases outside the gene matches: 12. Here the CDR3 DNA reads TGTGCCAGCAGCTTAATGAGCGGGGGACCTTCGGGGACCCAGTACTTC. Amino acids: CASSLMSGGPSGTQYF.

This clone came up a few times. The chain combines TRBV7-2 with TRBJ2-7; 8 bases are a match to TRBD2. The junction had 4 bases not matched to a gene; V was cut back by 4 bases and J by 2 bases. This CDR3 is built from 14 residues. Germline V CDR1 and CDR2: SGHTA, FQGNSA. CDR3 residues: CASSSRGGPYEQYF. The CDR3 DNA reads TGTGCCAGCAGCTCCCGCGGGGGGCCCTACGAGCAGTACTTC.

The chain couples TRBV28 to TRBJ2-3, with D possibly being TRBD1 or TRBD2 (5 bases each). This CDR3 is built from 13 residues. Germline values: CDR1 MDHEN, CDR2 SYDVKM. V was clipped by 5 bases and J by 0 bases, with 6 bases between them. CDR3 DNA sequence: TGTGCCAGCAGTAGGGACAGCACAGATACGCAGTATTTT. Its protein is CASSRDSTDTQYF.

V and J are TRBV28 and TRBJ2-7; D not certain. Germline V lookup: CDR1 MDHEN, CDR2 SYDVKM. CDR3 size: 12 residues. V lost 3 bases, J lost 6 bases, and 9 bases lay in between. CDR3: CASSFLGFEQYF. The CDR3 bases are TGTGCCAGCAGTTTTTTGGGGTTCGAGCAGTACTTC.

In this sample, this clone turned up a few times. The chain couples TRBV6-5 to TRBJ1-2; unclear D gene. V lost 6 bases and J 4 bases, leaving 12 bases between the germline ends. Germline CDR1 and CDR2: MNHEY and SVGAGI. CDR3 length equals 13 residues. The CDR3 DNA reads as TGTGCCAGCAGGGCAGACGGCACCTATGGCTACACCTTC. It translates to CASRADGTYGYTF.

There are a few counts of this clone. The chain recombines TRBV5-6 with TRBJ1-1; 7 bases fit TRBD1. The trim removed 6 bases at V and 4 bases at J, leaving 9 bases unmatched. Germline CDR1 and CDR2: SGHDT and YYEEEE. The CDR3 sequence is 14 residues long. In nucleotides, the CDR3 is TGTGCCAGCAACCCGACAGGGTTTAGCACTGAAGCTTTCTTT. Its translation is CASNPTGFSTEAFF.

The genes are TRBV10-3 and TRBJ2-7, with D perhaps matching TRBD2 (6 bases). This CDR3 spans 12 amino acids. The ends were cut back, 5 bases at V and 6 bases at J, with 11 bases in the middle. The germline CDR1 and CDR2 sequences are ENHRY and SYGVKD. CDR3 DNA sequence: TGTGCCATCAGTCGGGACTTAGCCGAGCAGTACTTC. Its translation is CAISRDLAEQYF.

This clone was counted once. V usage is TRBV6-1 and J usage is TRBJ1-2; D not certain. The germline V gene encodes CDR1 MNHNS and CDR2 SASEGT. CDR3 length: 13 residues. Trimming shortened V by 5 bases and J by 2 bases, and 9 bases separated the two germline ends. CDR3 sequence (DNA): TGTGCCAGCAGTCCCACCCTCAACTATGGCTACACCTTC. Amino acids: CASSPTLNYGYTF.

CDR3 in DNA: TGTGCCAGCAGTTACGACCACACAGGGGGCTATGGCTACACCTTC. Protein: CASSYDHTGGYGYTF. The V gene is TRBV6-5, the J gene TRBJ1-2, with 8 positions matching TRBD1. After removal of 2 bases from V and 4 bases from J, the junction contained 6 bases not matched to a gene. This CDR3 has 15 amino acids. Germline V CDR1 and CDR2: MNHEY, SVGAGI.

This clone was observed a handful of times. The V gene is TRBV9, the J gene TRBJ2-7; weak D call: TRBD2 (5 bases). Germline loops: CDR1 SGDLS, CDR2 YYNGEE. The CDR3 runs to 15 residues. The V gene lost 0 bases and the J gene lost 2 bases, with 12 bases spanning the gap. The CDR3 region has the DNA TGTGCCAGCAGCGTAGCTGGTTCGGGGACCTACGAGCAGTACTTC. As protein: CASSVAGSGTYEQYF.

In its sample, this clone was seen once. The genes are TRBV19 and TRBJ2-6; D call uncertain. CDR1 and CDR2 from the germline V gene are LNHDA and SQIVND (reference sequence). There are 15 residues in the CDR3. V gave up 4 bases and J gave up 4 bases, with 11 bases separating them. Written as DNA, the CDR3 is TGTGCCAGTAGTAAAGAAGAGGCGGGGGCCAACGTCCTGACTTTC. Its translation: CASSKEEAGANVLTF.

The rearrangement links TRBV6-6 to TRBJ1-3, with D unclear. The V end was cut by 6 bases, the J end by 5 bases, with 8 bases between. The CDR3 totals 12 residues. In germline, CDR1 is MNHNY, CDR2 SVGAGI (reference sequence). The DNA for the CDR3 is TGTGCCAGCAGCCTCCAGCGAAACACCATATATTTT. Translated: CASSLQRNTIYF.

The CDR3 reads CASSLTPVGTYSNQPQHF. The CDR3 DNA follows: TGTGCCAGCAGCTTAACCCCAGTAGGGACTTATAGCAATCAGCCCCAGCATTTT. The gene calls are TRBV11-2 and TRBJ1-5; D is possibly TRBD1 (5 bases). V was shortened by 2 bases and J by 0 bases, with 17 bases between the two germline ends. There are 18 residues in the CDR3. CDR1 and CDR2 from the germline V gene are SGHAT and FQNNGV.

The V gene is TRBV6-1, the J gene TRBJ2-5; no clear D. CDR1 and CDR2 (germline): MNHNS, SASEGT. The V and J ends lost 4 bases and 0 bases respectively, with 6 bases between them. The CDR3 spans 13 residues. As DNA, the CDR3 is TGTGCCAGCAGTGGAAACTACCAAGAGACCCAGTACTTC. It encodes CASSGNYQETQYF.

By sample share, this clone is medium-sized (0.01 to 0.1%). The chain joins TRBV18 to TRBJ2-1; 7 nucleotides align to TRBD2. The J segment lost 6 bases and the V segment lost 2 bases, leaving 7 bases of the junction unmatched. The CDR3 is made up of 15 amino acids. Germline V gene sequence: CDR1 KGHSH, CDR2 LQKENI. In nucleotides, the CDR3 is TGTGCCAGCTCACCAACCAGCGGGGTAGTCAATGAGCAGTTCTTC. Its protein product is CASSPTSGVVNEQFF. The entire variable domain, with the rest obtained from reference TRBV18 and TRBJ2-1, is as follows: NAGVMQNPRHLVRRRGQEARLRCSPMKGHSHVYWYRQLPEEGLKFMVYLQKENIIDESGMPKERFSAEFPKEGPSILRIQQVVRGDSAAYFCASSPTSGVVNEQFFGPGTRLTVL.

The DNA of the CDR3 is TGTGCCAGCAACGCGGGGATTGGACAGCCCCAGCATTTT. It translates to CASNAGIGQPQHF. This sequence joins TRBV2 and TRBJ1-5; D remains ambiguous. CDR1 is SNHLY and CDR2 is FYNNEI in the germline V gene. The V end lost 7 bases, the J end lost 7 bases, and 14 bases lay between the germline ends. CDR3 length: 13 amino acids.

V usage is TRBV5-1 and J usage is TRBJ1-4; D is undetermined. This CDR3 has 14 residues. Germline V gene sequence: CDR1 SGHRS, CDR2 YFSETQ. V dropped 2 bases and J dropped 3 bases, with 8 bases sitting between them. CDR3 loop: CASSLGGPNEKLFF. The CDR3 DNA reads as TGCGCCAGCAGCTTAGGCGGACCTAATGAAAAACTGTTTTTT. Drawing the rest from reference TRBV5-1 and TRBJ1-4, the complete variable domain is KAGVTQTPRYLIKTRGQQVTLSCSPISGHRSVSWYQQTPGQGLQFLFEYFSETQRNKGNFPGRFSGRQFSNSRSEMNVSTLELGDSALYLCASSLGGPNEKLFFGSGTQLSVL.

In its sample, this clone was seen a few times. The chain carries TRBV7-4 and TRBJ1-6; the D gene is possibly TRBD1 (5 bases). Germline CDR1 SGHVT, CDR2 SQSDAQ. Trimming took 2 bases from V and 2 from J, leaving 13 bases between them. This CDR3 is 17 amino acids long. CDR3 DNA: TGTGCCAGCAGCTTAAATGGTCGGGGCACCTATAATTCACCCCTCCACTTT. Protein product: CASSLNGRGTYNSPLHF.